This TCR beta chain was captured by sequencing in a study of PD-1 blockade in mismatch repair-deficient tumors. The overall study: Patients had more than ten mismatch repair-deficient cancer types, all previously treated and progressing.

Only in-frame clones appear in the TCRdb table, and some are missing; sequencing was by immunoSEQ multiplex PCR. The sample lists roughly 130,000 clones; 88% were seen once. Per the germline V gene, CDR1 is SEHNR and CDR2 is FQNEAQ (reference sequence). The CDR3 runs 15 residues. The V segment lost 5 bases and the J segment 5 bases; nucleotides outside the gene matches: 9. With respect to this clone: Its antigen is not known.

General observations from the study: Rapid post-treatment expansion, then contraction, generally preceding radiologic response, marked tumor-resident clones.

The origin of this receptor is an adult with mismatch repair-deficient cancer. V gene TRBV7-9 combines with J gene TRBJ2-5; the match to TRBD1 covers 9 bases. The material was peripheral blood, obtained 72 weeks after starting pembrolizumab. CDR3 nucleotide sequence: TGTGCCAGCAGCACACAGGGGGCGGTTAAGGAGACCCAGTACTTC. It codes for CASSTQGAVKETQYF.